One and the same sample provided the 27 T cell receptor beta chains below, sequenced in a study of T-cell reconstitution after alpha-beta-depleted transplantation in children. Unique molecular identifiers were incorporated during preparation of the TCRbeta library. Using its own MiXCR run on the PCR reads, TCRdb lists one record per CDR3 protein. The sample has hundreds of thousands of distinct CDR3 sequences; 20% to 30% are singletons. The material sequenced was PBMCs, mostly from graft donor cells, taken 360 days after TCRalphabeta/CD19-depleted stem cell transplant. The receptors stem from a female patient between 2 and 15 years old who had a stem cell transplant for congenital amegakaryocytic thrombocytopenia, so the T cells may come from the graft donor.

This clonotype has only a few counts. The V and J genes are TRBV3-1 and TRBJ2-1, with D uncertain. With 3 bases removed from V and 8 bases from J, the gap between germline ends came to 5 bases. The germline CDR1 and CDR2 sequences are LGHDT and YNNKEL (reference sequence). The CDR3 loop spans 11 amino acids. DNA of the CDR3: TGTGCCAGCAGCCATCTTGATGAGCAGTTCTTC. Amino acid sequence: CASSHLDEQFF.

This chain links TRBV29-1 with TRBJ2-5; 8 nucleotides match TRBD1. CDR1 SQVTM and CDR2 ANQGSEA come from the germline V gene. The CDR3 spans 13 residues. V trimming: 7 bases; J trimming: 5 bases; junction bases outside the gene matches: 9. CDR3 DNA: TGCAGCGCCCAGGGACAGGCGAGGGAGACCCAGTACTTC. Translated, it gives CSAQGQARETQYF.

This clonotype has a handful of counts. The V and J genes are TRBV18 and TRBJ2-7, with a possible D match to TRBD2 (6 bases). CDR3 length: 15 residues. The V gene's germline CDR1 is KGHSH and CDR2 LQKENI. V dropped 3 bases and J dropped 5 bases, with 17 bases sitting between them. The CDR3 sequence: CASSPSGRGSHEQYF. CDR3 bases: TGTGCCAGCTCACCTTCCGGTCGGGGGTCCCACGAGCAGTACTTC.

Only a few counts were recorded for this clonotype. The chain is built from TRBV7-9 and TRBJ1-1; no clear D gene. Germline values: CDR1 SEHNR, CDR2 FQNEAQ (reference sequence). Trimming took 0 bases from V and 4 from J, leaving 6 bases between them. This CDR3 spans 13 amino acids. The CDR3 coding sequence is TGTGCCAGCAGCTTAGCGTCTAGCACTGAAGCTTTCTTT. Encoded protein: CASSLASSTEAFF.

This chain links TRBV20-1 with TRBJ2-1; TRBD2 agrees at 7 bases. Germline V gives CDR1 DFQATT, CDR2 SNEGSKA (reference sequence). V lost 0 bases, J lost 4 bases, and 9 bases stayed unmatched. CDR3 length: 16 amino acids. The CDR3 sequence: CSARDNSASGYNEQFF. CDR3 DNA sequence: TGCAGTGCTAGAGATAACTCCGCTAGCGGTTACAATGAGCAGTTCTTC.

This clonotype has just a few counts. The chain employs TRBV6-2 or TRBV6-3 and TRBJ2-3, with D tentatively TRBD2 (6 bases). Germline CDR1 MNHEY, CDR2 SVGEGT. This CDR3 contains 17 residues. V was shortened by 2 bases and J by 0 bases, with 15 bases between the two germline ends. The CDR3 nucleotides read TGTGCCAGCAGTTACGGCCGCGGCGGGGCTAGCACAGATACGCAGTATTTT. It is translated as CASSYGRGGASTDTQYF.

This clonotype has a count of ten or more. V and J are TRBV12-3 or TRBV12-4 and TRBJ2-7; the D gene is possibly TRBD2 (5 bases). This CDR3 contains 14 residues. Deletions cut 1 base from V and 3 bases from J, with 10 bases between. The CDR3 region is CASSLERGNYEQYF. CDR3 nucleotide sequence: TGTGCCAGCAGTTTAGAACGGGGAAACTACGAGCAGTACTTC.

This chain joins TRBV4-1 and TRBJ2-2; D might be TRBD1 or TRBD2, each matching 5 bases. The V gene's germline CDR1 is MGHRA and CDR2 YSYEKL. Trimming pared 0 bases from V and 3 bases from J, leaving 11 bases between. The CDR3 runs to 16 residues. This chain's CDR3 is CASSQDGWGYTGELFF. CDR3 nucleotide sequence: TGCGCCAGCAGCCAAGACGGTTGGGGGTACACCGGGGAGCTGTTTTTT.

This clonotype has ten or more counts. The chain is built from TRBV29-1 and TRBJ2-3; D gene unclear. This CDR3 region has 12 residues. Germline V gene lookup returns CDR1 SQVTM and CDR2 ANQGSEA. V shed 6 bases and J shed 4 bases, with 11 bases lying between them. The CDR3 DNA reads as TGCAGCGTGGGCCTGAAAGCAGATACGCAGTATTTT. It encodes CSVGLKADTQYF.

The genes are TRBV12-3 or TRBV12-4 and TRBJ1-6; the D is unclear. Trimming removed 1 base from V and 12 bases from J, with 4 bases in between. The CDR3 is 11 amino acids. This CDR3 reads CASSLGIPLHF. The CDR3 DNA reads TGTGCCAGCAGTTTAGGTATACCCCTCCACTTT.

The genes are TRBV7-6 and TRBJ2-3, with 10 bases lining up with TRBD2. V was clipped by 1 base and J by 4 bases; unmatched bases: 11. This CDR3 is 18 amino acids long. CDR1 is SGHVS, CDR2 FNYEAQ, per germline. CDR3 DNA sequence: TGTGCCAGCAGCTTAGTTTCGTCTAGCGGGAGTGTTGCAGATACGCAGTATTTT. It specifies CASSLVSSSGSVADTQYF.

The V and J genes are TRBV28 and TRBJ1-2; D uncertain. Germline V gives CDR1 MDHEN, CDR2 SYDVKM. This CDR3 comprises 13 residues. V was shortened by 5 bases and J by 8 bases, with 15 bases between the two germline ends. The CDR3 loop reads CASSLAPARGYTF. In nucleotides, the CDR3 is TGTGCCAGCAGTCTGGCCCCAGCGCGCGGCTACACCTTC.

This clonotype came up a few times. The V call is TRBV20-1, the J call TRBJ2-7, with unresolved D. The CDR3 has 13 residues. Trimming cost V 4 bases and J 5 bases, with 15 bases left between them. In germline, CDR1 is DFQATT, CDR2 SNEGSKA (reference sequence). The CDR3 bases are TGCAGTGCTAATCACAATCAGCTCCACGAGCAGTACTTC. This codes for CSANHNQLHEQYF.

This chain connects TRBV14 to TRBJ1-1; D is unresolved. This CDR3 spans 13 amino acids. CDR1 and CDR2 from the germline V gene are SGHDN and FVKESK. Trimming shortened V by 1 base and J by 4 bases, and 7 bases separated the two germline ends. The CDR3 nucleotides are TGTGCCAGCAGCCAAGGTTTAAGCACTGAAGCTTTCTTT. It yields the protein CASSQGLSTEAFF.

In its sample, this clonotype was seen a few times. J is TRBJ1-2 and V is TRBV4-1; unclear D gene. Germline lookup yields CDR1 MGHRA and CDR2 YSYEKL. CDR3 length: 13 amino acids. The ends were cut back, 4 bases at V and 4 bases at J, with 10 bases in the middle. CDR3 coding DNA: TGCGCCAGCAGCCCTCGGGAAGGCTATGGCTACACCTTC. Translating gives CASSPREGYGYTF.

The chain uses TRBV6-5 and TRBJ2-2; D uncertain. Germline CDR1 MNHEY, CDR2 SVGAGI. The V gene lost 6 bases and the J gene lost 0 bases, with 14 bases spanning the gap. The CDR3 runs to 16 residues. The CDR3 nucleotides read TGTGCCAGCAGGTACGAGCTGGAGTCGAACACCGGGGAGCTGTTTTTT. Translation gives CASRYELESNTGELFF.

This clonotype came up a few times. This chain connects TRBV5-1 to TRBJ2-7; tentative D call: TRBD2 (6 bases). V was trimmed by 6 bases and J by 4 bases, leaving 17 bases between them. This CDR3 is 14 amino acids long. Germline V gives CDR1 SGHRS, CDR2 YFSETQ. CDR3 bases: TGCGCCAGCAAGTCAGGGCAGGGAGGATACGAGCAGTACTTC. Translation: CASKSGQGGYEQYF.

This clonotype was counted only a few times. The gene calls are TRBV7-6 and TRBJ2-7; 8 nucleotides match TRBD2. Trimming at V came to 7 bases and at J to 2 bases, leaving 10 bases not matched to a gene. This CDR3 region has 15 residues. Germline-derived CDR1 and CDR2 are SGHVS and FNYEAQ. This chain's CDR3 is CASTPRAGDPYEQYF. CDR3 DNA: TGTGCCAGCACCCCGAGAGCGGGAGATCCCTACGAGCAGTACTTC. The full variable domain, completed using reference TRBV7-6 and TRBJ2-7, is GAGVSQSPRYKVTKRGQDVALRCDPISGHVSLYWYRQALGQGPEFLTYFNYEAQQDKSGLPNDRFSAERPEGSISTLTIQRTEQRDSAMYRCASTPRAGDPYEQYFGPGTRLTVT.

The chain joins TRBV7-9 to TRBJ1-2, with TRBD1 identical over 7 bases. V lost 4 bases to trimming and J lost 4 bases; unmatched junction nucleotides: 12. Germline V CDR1 and CDR2: SEHNR, FQNEAQ (reference sequence). The CDR3 is 16 amino acids. The CDR3: CASSSSARGQIYGYTF. CDR3 DNA sequence: TGTGCCAGCAGCTCATCCGCCAGGGGACAGATCTATGGCTACACCTTC.

This chain connects TRBV12-3 or TRBV12-4 to TRBJ2-7, with 8 nucleotides matching TRBD1. V shed 5 bases, J shed 5 bases, and the junction held 8 bases outside the gene matches. The CDR3 is 14 residues long. DNA for the CDR3: TGTGCCAGCAGTACTTGGACAGGGTCCCACGAGCAGTACTTC. Amino acid sequence: CASSTWTGSHEQYF.

This clonotype came up a few times. The rearrangement uses TRBV5-1 and TRBJ2-7; the D gene is possibly TRBD1 (5 bases). The CDR3 is 16 residues long. In germline, CDR1 is SGHRS, CDR2 YFSETQ. V dropped 1 base and J dropped 0 bases, with 14 bases sitting between them. Here the CDR3 reads CASSLTVGAHSYEQYF. The CDR3 bases are TGCGCCAGCAGCTTGACGGTAGGGGCGCACTCCTACGAGCAGTACTTC.

The rearrangement joins TRBV20-1 to TRBJ1-2; the match to TRBD1 covers 8 bases. Losses at the gene ends were 3 bases for V and 6 bases for J; bases not matched to a gene: 6. The CDR3 is 13 amino acids. Germline CDR1 reads DFQATT; CDR2 reads SNEGSKA (reference sequence). The CDR3 nucleotides read TGCAGTGCTAGGCCAGGACAGGGAGATGGCTACACCTTC. It codes for CSARPGQGDGYTF.

V is TRBV3-1 and J is TRBJ1-6; D might be TRBD1 (6 bases). Trimming left V 1 base short and J 14 bases short, with 24 bases between. Germline V gene sequence: CDR1 LGHDT, CDR2 YNNKEL (reference sequence). The CDR3 has 17 amino acids. The CDR3 DNA reads TGTGCCAGCAGCCAAGGCGTCACCAAATTAGGGGGTCGGGCCCTCCACTTT. It yields the protein CASSQGVTKLGGRALHF.

The V call is TRBV4-1, the J call TRBJ1-4; no clear D gene. CDR3 length: 15 residues. V was shortened by 3 bases and J by 5 bases, with 13 bases between the two germline ends. Germline V CDR1 and CDR2: MGHRA, YSYEKL. For the CDR3, the DNA is TGCGCCAGCAGCCAGGCGTTATGGGTAAATGAAAAACTGTTTTTT. It encodes CASSQALWVNEKLFF.

The gene calls are TRBV28 and TRBJ1-1; no firm D call. This CDR3 has 12 residues. Trimming removed 6 bases from V and 1 base from J, with 6 bases in between. Germline V gene sequence: CDR1 MDHEN, CDR2 SYDVKM. The CDR3: CASRRQNTEAFF. CDR3 coding DNA: TGTGCCAGCAGAAGACAGAACACTGAAGCTTTCTTT. The complete variable domain, with remaining parts taken from reference TRBV28 and TRBJ1-1, reads DVKVTQSSRYLVKRTGEKVFLECVQDMDHENMFWYRQDPGLGLRLIYFSYDVKMKEKGDIPEGYSVSREKKERFSLILESASTNQTSMYLCASRRQNTEAFFGQGTRLTVV.

CDR3 region: CASSLGVLAKNIQYF. CDR3 nucleotides: TGTGCCAGCAGTTTAGGAGTGCTAGCCAAAAACATTCAGTACTTC. The rearrangement uses TRBV12-3 or TRBV12-4 and TRBJ2-4; D is unclear. The CDR3 loop spans 15 amino acids. With 1 base removed from V and 0 bases from J, the gap between germline ends came to 7 bases.

This clonotype was counted only a few times. The gene calls are TRBV4-2 and TRBJ2-7; tentative D call: TRBD2 (6 bases). The CDR3 extends over 16 amino acids. CDR1 is LGHNA, CDR2 YNFKEQ, per germline. Trimming took 3 bases from V and 3 from J, leaving 18 bases between them. CDR3 nucleotides: TGTGCCAGCAGCCAGTGGGGTTCGGGAGCCAACTACGAGCAGTACTTC. Translated, it gives CASSQWGSGANYEQYF.